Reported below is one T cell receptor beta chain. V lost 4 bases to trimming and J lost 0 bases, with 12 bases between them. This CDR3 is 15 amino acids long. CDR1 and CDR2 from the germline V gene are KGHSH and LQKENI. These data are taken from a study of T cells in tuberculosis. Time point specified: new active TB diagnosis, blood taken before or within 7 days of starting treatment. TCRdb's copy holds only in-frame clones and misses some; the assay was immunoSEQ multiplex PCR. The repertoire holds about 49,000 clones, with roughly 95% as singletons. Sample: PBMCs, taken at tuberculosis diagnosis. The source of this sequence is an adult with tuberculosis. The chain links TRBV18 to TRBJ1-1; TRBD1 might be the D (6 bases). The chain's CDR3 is CASSHDRTVNTEAFF. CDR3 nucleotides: TGTGCCAGCTCACATGACAGGACCGTGAACACTGAAGCTTTCTTT.